The 23 T cell receptor beta chains given below trace back to one sample, sequenced in a study of CD8 T cells in Susac syndrome. Random hexamers were used to reverse transcribe an amount of roughly 0.5 to 1 ug RNA. TCRdb fed the immunoSEQ multiplex PCR reads into MiXCR, producing one record per CDR3 protein. The table has around 69,000 distinct CDR3 sequences, roughly 92% seen once. Sequenced material: CD8+ T cells from PBMCs. The receptor source for this set is a human donor with Susac syndrome.

This sequence joins TRBV27 and TRBJ2-7; unclear D gene. The CDR3 runs to 17 residues. Trimming shortened V by 2 bases and J by 2 bases, and 19 bases separated the two germline ends. Germline V gene sequence: CDR1 MNHEY, CDR2 SMNVEV (reference sequence). CDR3 in DNA: TGTGCCAGCAGTTTAAGCCCTCTTGTGTGGGGAACCTACGAGCAGTACTTC. Its translation: CASSLSPLVWGTYEQYF.

The chain links TRBV28 to TRBJ1-2, with D possibly matching TRBD1 (6 bases). The CDR3 is 13 amino acids. V lost 7 bases and J lost 5, with 14 bases in between. Germline CDR1 and CDR2: MDHEN and SYDVKM. CDR3 nucleotides: TGTGCCAGCACCATGGGGGGCCTTTATGGCTACACCTTC. It specifies CASTMGGLYGYTF.

The chain joins TRBV9 to TRBJ2-1; tentative D call: TRBD2 (7 bases). Germline V gives CDR1 SGDLS, CDR2 YYNGEE. Trimming took off 0 bases at V and 6 bases at J, with 13 bases between the two ends. The CDR3 totals 15 residues. The CDR3 protein is CASSVVGGGVNEQFF. The CDR3 nucleotides are TGTGCCAGCAGCGTAGTTGGAGGGGGGGTCAATGAGCAGTTCTTC.

The CDR3 sequence is CASSLGSSPREQYF. Here the CDR3 DNA reads TGTGCCAGCAGCCTCGGAAGCTCCCCCCGCGAGCAGTACTTC. The chain uses TRBV27 and TRBJ2-7; D gene ambiguous. The CDR3 is 14 residues long. Germline V gene data show CDR1 as MNHEY and CDR2 as SMNVEV (reference sequence). The V end lost 6 bases, the J end lost 6 bases, and 18 bases lay between the germline ends.

The chain is built from TRBV19 and TRBJ2-5; 7 positions agree with TRBD1. The CDR3 runs 15 residues. Germline lookup yields CDR1 LNHDA and CDR2 SQIVND (reference sequence). Unmatched junction bases numbered 7, after V lost 1 base and J lost 5 bases. CDR3 sequence: CASSIARGPLETQYF. CDR3 DNA: TGTGCCAGTAGTATAGCTAGGGGGCCCCTGGAGACCCAGTACTTC.

This clonotype appeared once. The rearrangement links TRBV13 to TRBJ1-1; no definite D call. V gave up 3 bases and J gave up 2 bases, with 10 bases separating them. There are 14 residues in the CDR3. From germline, CDR1 is PRHDT and CDR2 FYEKMQ (reference sequence). The DNA for the CDR3 is TGTGCCAGCAGCTTGGAAAGGGCTAACACTGAAGCTTTCTTT. This codes for CASSLERANTEAFF.

This clonotype was seen just once. The rearrangement links TRBV20-1 to TRBJ2-5; 16 bases fit TRBD2. The J call may be mistaken, given a closer DNA end match to TRBJ2-1. The CDR3 contains 14 residues. Germline values: CDR1 DFQATT, CDR2 SNEGSKA (reference sequence). This CDR3 reads CSACGTSGRDPQFF. The CDR3 DNA reads as TGCAGTGCCTGCGGGACTAGCGGGAGGGACCCCCAGTTCTTC.

Note on this clonotype: Because the CDR3 is missing its conserved closing phenylalanine or tryptophan, this is likely a read error. In DNA, the CDR3 is TGCGCCAGCAGTCCCTCGGGGACTGAAGCTTTCTAT. This codes for CASSPSGTEAFY. This chain uses TRBV23-1 with TRBJ1-1; D remains ambiguous. TRBV23-1 has ORF status, its function being uncertain. The CDR3 runs 12 residues. Between the trimmed V and J ends, which lost 4 bases and 5 bases, there was a span of 8 bases.

This clonotype was detected once. V and J are TRBV4-1 and TRBJ2-3; 8 bases are shared with TRBD2. This CDR3 has 17 residues. J was trimmed by 6 bases and V by 0 bases; bases with no gene match: 11. Per the germline V gene, CDR1 is MGHRA and CDR2 is YSYEKL. The CDR3 bases are TGCGCCAGCAGCCAAGATGAGCGGGAGCGCTACTCGGATACGCAGTATTTT. Residues: CASSQDERERYSDTQYF.

The chain combines TRBV9 with TRBJ1-1; D might be TRBD1 (5 bases). V was clipped by 2 bases and J by 0 bases, with 8 bases between them. The CDR3 has 14 amino acids. Germline CDR1 reads SGDLS; CDR2 reads YYNGEE. The CDR3 DNA reads as TGTGCCAGCAGCGTCAAGGACATGAACACTGAAGCTTTCTTT. As protein: CASSVKDMNTEAFF.

The V call is TRBV4-3, the J call TRBJ2-7; 8 bases are a match to TRBD2. The CDR3 is 16 residues long. Unmatched junction bases numbered 10, after V lost 3 bases and J lost 3 bases. Germline V gene data show CDR1 as LGHNA and CDR2 as YSLEER. The CDR3 nucleotides are TGCGCCAGCAGCCAGGGGTACGTAGCGGGAAACTACGAGCAGTACTTC. It translates to CASSQGYVAGNYEQYF.

V and J are TRBV29-1 and TRBJ1-1; D remains ambiguous. The CDR3 length is 13 residues. Germline V gene data show CDR1 as SQVTM and CDR2 as ANQGSEA. The CDR3 DNA reads TGCCTCCTGGAGTCGCCTCCGAGCACTGAAGCTTTCTTT. This encodes CLLESPPSTEAFF.

This chain joins TRBV6-2 or TRBV6-3 and TRBJ2-7; the D call may be TRBD1 or TRBD2 (5 bases each). Germline loops: CDR1 MNHEY, CDR2 SVGEGT. The CDR3 loop spans 18 amino acids. V lost 4 bases to trimming and J lost 0 bases, with 22 bases between them. The CDR3 loop reads CASSSYAGRGDRSYEQYF. The CDR3 DNA reads TGTGCCAGCAGTTCCTATGCTGGGAGAGGGGACCGCTCCTACGAGCAGTACTTC.

This clonotype has only one observation. The gene calls are TRBV19 and TRBJ1-3; 8 nucleotides agree with TRBD1. The CDR3 length is 17 residues. V lost 5 bases and J lost 0; bases outside the gene matches: 9. The germline V gene encodes CDR1 LNHDA and CDR2 SQIVND (reference sequence). Here the CDR3 reads CASSLIWDRRSGNTIYF. The CDR3 DNA reads TGTGCCAGTAGTCTCATCTGGGACAGGCGCTCTGGAAACACCATATATTTT.

This clonotype was seen once. The chain links TRBV15 to TRBJ1-1; no firm D call. Trimming left V 0 bases short and J 7 bases short, with 9 bases between. The CDR3 contains 13 residues. Germline-derived CDR1 and CDR2 are LNHNV and YYDKDF (reference sequence). The CDR3 region has the DNA TGTGCCACCAGCAGAGATAGGGCAAGTGAAGCTTTCTTT. Amino acid sequence: CATSRDRASEAFF.

The rearrangement links TRBV6-5 to TRBJ1-1, with 10 bases lining up with TRBD1. Germline trimming cut 0 bases from V and 0 bases from J; bases unmatched to any gene: 7. The CDR3 sequence is 18 residues long. Germline V gene data show CDR1 as MNHEY and CDR2 as SVGAGI. CDR3 nucleotides: TGTGCCAGCAGTTACTCCCGGACAGGGGGTTCCATGAACACTGAAGCTTTCTTT. Its translation is CASSYSRTGGSMNTEAFF.

The V call is TRBV12-3 or TRBV12-4, the J call TRBJ1-5; D is possibly TRBD1 (5 bases). This CDR3 is built from 19 residues. Trimming left V 6 bases short and J 6 bases short, with 30 bases between. This CDR3 is CASSPRGLDLGEERQPQHF. The CDR3 nucleotides read TGTGCCAGCAGCCCCAGAGGTCTGGACTTAGGGGAGGAACGTCAGCCCCAGCATTTT.

The rearrangement links TRBV9 to TRBJ2-5; D may be TRBD2 (6 bases). The V gene lost 4 bases and the J gene lost 1 base, with 11 bases spanning the gap. CDR3 length equals 14 residues. In germline, CDR1 is SGDLS, CDR2 YYNGEE. CDR3: CASSPRDFQETQYF. The CDR3, as DNA: TGTGCCAGCAGCCCACGGGACTTCCAAGAGACCCAGTACTTC. Full variable domain (remainder filled in from reference TRBV9 and TRBJ2-5): DSGVTQTPKHLITATGQRVTLRCSPRSGDLSVYWYQQSLDQGLQFLIQYYNGEERAKGNILERFSAQQFPDLHSELNLSSLELGDSALYFCASSPRDFQETQYFGPGTRLLVL.

A single count supports this clonotype. The J gene is TRBJ2-3, the V gene TRBV6-1; D perhaps matches TRBD2 (6 bases). This CDR3 spans 16 amino acids. V was shortened by 1 base and J by 2 bases, with 13 bases between the two germline ends. Germline CDR1 is MNHNS and CDR2 is SASEGT. DNA for the CDR3: TGTGCCAGCAGTGAAGGCTGGGGGGAGCACACAGATACGCAGTATTTT. Translated, it gives CASSEGWGEHTDTQYF.

The table lists this clonotype with a few counts. The rearrangement uses TRBV2 and TRBJ1-4, with 11 positions matching TRBD1. Germline CDR1 SNHLY, CDR2 FYNNEI. The CDR3 has 12 amino acids. V lost 8 bases and J lost 7; bases outside the gene matches: 0. The CDR3 sequence is CASGTGGEKLFF. Written as DNA, the CDR3 is TGTGCCAGCGGGACAGGGGGTGAAAAACTGTTTTTT.

The chain joins TRBV2 to TRBJ1-2; TRBD1 aligns across 8 bases. Per germline, CDR1 SNHLY and CDR2 FYNNEI. This CDR3 spans 15 amino acids. V was clipped by 7 bases and J by 4 bases; unmatched bases: 11. CDR3 nucleotide sequence: TGTGCCAGCAAGCTCGGGGACAGGAGGGTCTATGGCTACACCTTC. Translating it yields CASKLGDRRVYGYTF.

This chain joins TRBV5-1 and TRBJ2-7, with 8 bases that match TRBD2. This CDR3 spans 15 amino acids. The germline V gene has CDR1 SGHRS and CDR2 YFSETQ. Unmatched junction bases numbered 8, after V lost 1 base and J lost 5 bases. This CDR3 reads CASSLSEGTRNEQYF. CDR3 nucleotide sequence: TGCGCCAGCAGCTTGTCGGAAGGGACTAGAAACGAGCAGTACTTC.

The chain links TRBV20-1 to TRBJ1-1; TRBD1 agrees at 9 bases. Germline CDR1 reads DFQATT; CDR2 reads SNEGSKA (reference sequence). CDR3 length: 14 residues. J lost 3 bases, V lost 6 bases, and 8 bases had no gene match. The CDR3 here is CSAPTGGQDTEAFF. The CDR3 region has the DNA TGCAGTGCCCCGACAGGGGGTCAGGACACTGAAGCTTTCTTT.